The T cell receptor (beta chain) described here comes from a study of blood T cell repertoires in COVID-19. Looked up from germline, CDR1 is MGHDK and CDR2 is SYGVNS. Trimming cost V 6 bases and J 7 bases, with 16 bases left between them. The CDR3 is made up of 14 amino acids. Here immunoSEQ multiplex PCR was the method, and the copy in TCRdb shows in-frame clones only, minus some. Found here are fewer than 65,000 clones, 90% to 95% of them singletons; the top ten hold roughly 3.9%. The source of this sequence is a man over 45 with acute or convalescent COVID-19. This chain joins TRBV25-1 and TRBJ2-1; D is possibly TRBD2 (5 bases). Sequenced input: peripheral blood. CDR3 in DNA: TGTGCCAGCAGGGACTTAACCAGCCCTAATGAGCAGTTCTTC. Translation gives CASRDLTSPNEQFF. The variable domain in full, with the rest retrieved from reference TRBV25-1 and TRBJ2-1, is EADIYQTPRYLVIGTGKKITLECSQTMGHDKMYWYQQDPGMELHLIHYSYGVNSTEKGDLSSESTVSRIRTEHFPLTLESARPSHTSQYLCASRDLTSPNEQFFGPGTRLTVL.